This T cell receptor (beta chain) was identified in a study of blood T cell repertoires in COVID-19. The V gene lost 4 bases and the J gene lost 5 bases, with 14 bases spanning the gap. Germline V gene sequence: CDR1 MNHEY, CDR2 SMNVEV (reference sequence). The CDR3 sequence is 15 residues long. Libraries were prepared by immunoSEQ multiplex PCR; TCRdb keeps only in-frame clonotypes and omits some of them. The sample has more than 100,000 clones, over 75% seen once; the top ten hold approximately 3.6%. This receptor was taken from a woman aged 55-75 years with acute or convalescent COVID-19. The sample was peripheral blood. This chain links TRBV27 with TRBJ2-2; the D gene is possibly TRBD2 (6 bases). The CDR3 DNA follows: TGTGCCAGCAGTTCATCGACTAGTAGAACCGGGGAGCTGTTTTTT. It yields the protein CASSSSTSRTGELFF.